These 20 T cell receptor beta chains were sequenced from one sample in a study of blood T cells in healthy people across ages. With a J-beta primer mix and a sample-barcoded 5' primer, a second PCR ran 7 to 11 cycles. TCRdb redid the calling of the 5' RACE reads with MiXCR, one entry per CDR3 protein. The data show roughly 550,000 distinct CDR3 sequences, about 24% seen once. These data were also reused for a study on T cells of mothers and their children.

What was sequenced was blood. All receptors come from a boy between 5 and 17 years old in good health.

Note on this clonotype: A junction end diverges from the germline sequence, so it may reflect a read error. The chain links TRBV28 to TRBJ2-7; a possible D gene is TRBD1 (6 bases). The V gene's germline CDR1 is MDHEN and CDR2 SYDVKM. This CDR3 spans 11 amino acids. CDR3 residues: CASRTEDEQYF. The CDR3, as DNA: TGCGCCAGCAGGACAGAGGACGAGCAGTACTTC.

The rearrangement uses TRBV5-1 and TRBJ2-1; D possibly matches TRBD1 or TRBD2 (5 bases each). Germline V CDR1 and CDR2: SGHRS, YFSETQ. Trimming cost V 2 bases and J 2 bases, with 11 bases left between them. CDR3 length: 15 amino acids. This CDR3 reads CASSFGTATYNEQFF. The CDR3, as DNA: TGCGCCAGCAGCTTCGGGACGGCGACCTACAATGAGCAGTTCTTC.

Turning to this clonotype: One end of the junction is discordant with germline, which a read error may explain. The chain employs TRBV12-3 or TRBV12-4 and TRBJ2-3; tentatively, D is TRBD2 (5 bases). The CDR3 has 14 amino acids. The CDR3 reads CASSPVGSTDTQYF. CDR3 coding DNA: TGCGCCAGCAGTCCTGTGGGGAGCACAGATACGCAATATTTT.

The V call is TRBV6-1, the J call TRBJ2-3; 9 nucleotides agree with TRBD2. The V gene end was trimmed by 7 bases and the J gene end by 3 bases; junction bases not matched to a gene: 5. Germline V gene data show CDR1 as MNHNS and CDR2 as SASEGT. The CDR3 is 14 residues long. CDR3 loop: CASNAGGSTDTQYF. The CDR3 DNA is TGTGCCAGCAACGCGGGGGGGAGTACAGATACGCAGTATTTT.

A few counts support this clonotype. V gene TRBV7-2 combines with J gene TRBJ2-5; a possible D gene is TRBD1 (5 bases). The end of the DNA is better explained by TRBJ2-7, so the J call may be wrong. The germline CDR1 and CDR2 sequences are SGHTA and FQGNSA. This CDR3 has 13 amino acids. The CDR3 loop reads CASSPGAIYEQYF. As DNA, the CDR3 is TGTGCCAGCAGCCCTGGGGCAATCTACGAGCAGTACTTC.

This clonotype has only a few counts. The chain is built from TRBV29-1 and TRBJ2-5; 10 nucleotides line up with TRBD2. Germline V gene sequence: CDR1 SQVTM, CDR2 ANQGSEA. Trimming at V came to 3 bases and at J to 1 base, leaving 2 bases not matched to a gene. CDR3 length equals 14 residues. The CDR3, as DNA: TGCAGCGTTGAGACTAGCGGGTCCCAAGAGACCCAGTACTTC. It is translated as CSVETSGSQETQYF. Full variable domain (remainder filled in from reference TRBV29-1 and TRBJ2-5): SAVISQKPSRDICQRGTSLTIQCQVDSQVTMMFWYRQQPGQSLTLIATANQGSEATYESGFVIDKFPISRPNLTFSTLTVSNMSPEDSSIYLCSVETSGSQETQYFGPGTRLLVL.

This clonotype has at least ten counts. This rearrangement joins TRBV28 to TRBJ2-5, with TRBD1 as a possible D gene (6 bases). The CDR3 length is 23 residues. The V end lost 3 bases, the J end lost 1 base, and 36 bases lay between the germline ends. Germline V lookup: CDR1 MDHEN, CDR2 SYDVKM. The CDR3 here is CASSLGERIPTGQKGVSQETQYF. For the CDR3, the DNA is TGTGCCAGCAGTTTGGGTGAGCGCATACCAACAGGGCAAAAAGGAGTATCCCAAGAGACCCAGTACTTC.

The chain employs TRBV28 and TRBJ2-1; 9 bases line up with TRBD2. Losses at the gene ends were 8 bases for V and 6 bases for J; bases not matched to a gene: 5. The CDR3 runs to 13 residues. Germline V CDR1 and CDR2: MDHEN, SYDVKM. The CDR3 nucleotides are TGTGCCAGCCGTGGCGGGGGGGCCAATGAGCAGTTCTTC. Its protein product is CASRGGGANEQFF.

This clonotype was picked up a small number of times. This chain links TRBV7-2 with TRBJ2-5; D unclear. V was shortened by 6 bases and J by 1 base, with 18 bases between the two germline ends. This CDR3 has 16 residues. Germline V gives CDR1 SGHTA, CDR2 FQGNSA. CDR3 bases: TGTGCCAGCAGACCTACCCTTCTCGGGTCCCAAGAGACCCAGTACTTC. Amino acid sequence: CASRPTLLGSQETQYF.

The rearrangement joins TRBV6-5 to TRBJ2-2, with D tentatively TRBD1 or TRBD2 (5 bases each). V lost 10 bases and J lost 6, with 18 bases in between. Per germline, CDR1 MNHEY and CDR2 SVGAGI. The CDR3 contains 14 residues. For the CDR3, the DNA is TGTGCCACCCGACTGGGGGTCGGCGCCGGGGAGCTGTTTTTT. Its translation: CATRLGVGAGELFF.

A few counts support this clonotype. The rearrangement links TRBV6-2 or TRBV6-3 to TRBJ2-5, with 10 bases lining up with TRBD1. The end of the DNA aligns better with TRBJ2-7, so the J call may be wrong. CDR1 is MNHEY, CDR2 SVGEGT, per germline. This CDR3 is 15 amino acids long. The CDR3 bases are TGTGCCAGCAGTTCCGGGACAGGGGATTTCTACGAGCAGTACTTC. Translating it yields CASSSGTGDFYEQYF.

The genes are TRBV7-2 and TRBJ2-3; D is possibly TRBD2 (6 bases). This CDR3 has 17 amino acids. The V end was cut by 1 base, the J end by 1 base, with 15 bases between. Germline V gene sequence: CDR1 SGHTA, CDR2 FQGNSA. The CDR3 loop reads CASSLVGLAVRTDTQYF. Written as DNA, the CDR3 is TGTGCCAGCAGCTTAGTGGGGTTAGCGGTGCGCACAGATACGCAGTATTTT.

This clonotype was counted only a few times. This rearrangement joins TRBV6-2 or TRBV6-3 to TRBJ2-5; no definite D call. The DNA matches TRBJ2-7 better at its end, which makes the J call doubtful. CDR1 is MNHEY and CDR2 is SVGEGT in the germline V gene. The CDR3 totals 15 residues. CDR3 in amino acids: CASSYAAGGTYEQYF. CDR3 sequence (DNA): TGTGCCAGCAGTTACGCGGCAGGCGGAACCTACGAGCAGTACTTC.

This rearrangement joins TRBV12-3 or TRBV12-4 to TRBJ1-2; maybe TRBD1 (6 bases). The CDR3 loop spans 11 amino acids. The V end lost 10 bases, the J end lost 7 bases, and 13 bases lay between the germline ends. CDR3 DNA: TGTGCCACCATTACAGGGATTGGCTACACCTTC. Translated, it gives CATITGIGYTF.

The rearrangement joins TRBV9 to TRBJ2-2; perhaps TRBD2 as D (5 bases). The germline V gene encodes CDR1 SGDLS and CDR2 YYNGEE. With 0 bases removed from V and 0 bases from J, the gap between germline ends came to 12 bases. The CDR3 runs 17 residues. The CDR3, as DNA: TGTGCCAGCAGCGTAGTAGGTCCCGGGGCGAACACCGGGGAGCTGTTTTTT. Its protein is CASSVVGPGANTGELFF.

This clonotype occurred once. The V gene is TRBV20-1, the J gene TRBJ2-3; D gene unclear. Between the trimmed V and J ends, which lost 0 bases and 7 bases, there was a span of 20 bases. The germline V gene has CDR1 DFQATT and CDR2 SNEGSKA (reference sequence). There are 16 residues in the CDR3. The DNA of the CDR3 is TGCAGTGCTAGAGATTTCCTAGACTTAGGCATAAATACGCAGTATTTT. Translation: CSARDFLDLGINTQYF.

Points on this clonotype: The CDR3 ends on some other residue instead of the conserved phenylalanine or tryptophan, so this is likely a read error. The chain has TRBV7-9 and TRBJ2-5, with TRBD2 as a possible D gene (5 bases). Trimming shortened V by 5 bases and J by 4 bases, and 14 bases separated the two germline ends. This CDR3 spans 14 amino acids. In germline, CDR1 is SEHNR, CDR2 FQNEAQ (reference sequence). CDR3 sequence (DNA): TGTGCCAGCAGCCCCGAGGCTAGCAGAGAGACCCAGTACTCC. This sequence encodes CASSPEASRETQYS.

The V gene is TRBV7-2, the J gene TRBJ2-5; 11 nucleotides match TRBD2. Germline V lookup: CDR1 SGHTA, CDR2 FQGNSA. This CDR3 has 15 amino acids. Trimming took 6 bases from V and 0 from J; bases not matched to a gene: 3. CDR3 bases: TGTGCCAGCAGAAGACTAGCGGGGTACCAAGAGACCCAGTACTTC. Encoded protein: CASRRLAGYQETQYF.

This clonotype turned up a few times. The V call is TRBV7-9, the J call TRBJ1-4; no clear D gene. The V gene lost 1 base and the J gene lost 0 bases, with 12 bases spanning the gap. Germline V gene lookup returns CDR1 SEHNR and CDR2 FQNEAQ (reference sequence). The CDR3 runs 17 residues. The CDR3 sequence is CASSLGTKGPTNEKLFF. The CDR3 DNA reads as TGTGCCAGCAGCTTAGGGACGAAGGGCCCAACTAATGAAAAACTGTTTTTT.

The chain couples TRBV7-9 to TRBJ2-3, with 16 bases fitting TRBD2. CDR3 length: 17 amino acids. V shed 5 bases, J shed 5 bases, and the junction held 7 bases outside the gene matches. From germline, CDR1 is SEHNR and CDR2 FQNEAQ (reference sequence). The CDR3 here is CASSMGLAGGRGDTQYF. CDR3 nucleotide sequence: TGTGCCAGCAGCATGGGACTAGCGGGGGGGCGAGGAGATACGCAGTATTTT.